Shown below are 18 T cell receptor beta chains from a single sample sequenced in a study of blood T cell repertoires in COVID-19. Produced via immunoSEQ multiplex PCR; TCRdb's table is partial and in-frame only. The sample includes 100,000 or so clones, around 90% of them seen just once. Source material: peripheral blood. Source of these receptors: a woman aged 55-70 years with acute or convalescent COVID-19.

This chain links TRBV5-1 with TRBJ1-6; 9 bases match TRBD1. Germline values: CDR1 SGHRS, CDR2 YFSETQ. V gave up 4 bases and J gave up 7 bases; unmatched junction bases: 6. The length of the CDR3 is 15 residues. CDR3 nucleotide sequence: TGCGCCAGCAGCCCCGGGACAGGGATCAATTCACCCCTCCACTTT. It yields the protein CASSPGTGINSPLHF.

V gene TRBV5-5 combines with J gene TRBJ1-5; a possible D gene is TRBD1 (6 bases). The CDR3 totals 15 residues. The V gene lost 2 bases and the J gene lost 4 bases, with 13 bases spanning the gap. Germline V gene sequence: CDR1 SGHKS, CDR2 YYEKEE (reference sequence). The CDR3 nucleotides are TGTGCCAGCAGCTTCTGGCAGGGGATGAATCAGCCCCAGCATTTT. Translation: CASSFWQGMNQPQHF.

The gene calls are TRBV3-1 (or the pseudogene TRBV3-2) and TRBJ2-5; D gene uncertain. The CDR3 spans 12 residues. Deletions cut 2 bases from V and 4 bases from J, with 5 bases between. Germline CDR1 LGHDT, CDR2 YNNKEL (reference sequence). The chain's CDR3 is CASSQQLETQYF. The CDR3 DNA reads TGTGCCAGCAGCCAACAACTAGAGACCCAGTACTTC.

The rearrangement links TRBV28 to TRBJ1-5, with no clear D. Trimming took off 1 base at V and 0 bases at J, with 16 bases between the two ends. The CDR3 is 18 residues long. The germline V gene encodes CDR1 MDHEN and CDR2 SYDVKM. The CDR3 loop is CASSLYLAEWNSNQPQHF. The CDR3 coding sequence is TGTGCCAGCAGTTTATATCTGGCGGAGTGGAATAGCAATCAGCCCCAGCATTTT.

The CDR3 sequence is CASIAQGGKGQPQHF. For the CDR3, the DNA is TGTGCCAGTATAGCCCAAGGGGGAAAGGGCCAGCCCCAGCATTTT. The chain combines TRBV19 with TRBJ1-5; D possibly corresponds to TRBD1 (6 bases). This CDR3 comprises 15 residues. V lost 7 bases to trimming and J lost 7 bases, with 20 bases between them. The germline CDR1 and CDR2 sequences are LNHDA and SQIVND (reference sequence).

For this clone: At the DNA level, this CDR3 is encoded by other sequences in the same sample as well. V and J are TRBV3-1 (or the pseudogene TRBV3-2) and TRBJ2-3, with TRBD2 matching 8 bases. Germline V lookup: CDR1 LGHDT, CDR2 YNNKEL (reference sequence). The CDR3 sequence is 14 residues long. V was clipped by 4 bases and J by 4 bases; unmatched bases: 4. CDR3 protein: CASSLGLAADTQYF. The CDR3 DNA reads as TGTGCCAGCAGCCTCGGACTAGCTGCAGATACGCAGTATTTT.

The CDR3 protein is CASSQGLAGFKGEQFF. The CDR3 DNA sequence: TGTGCCAGCAGCCAGGGACTAGCGGGATTTAAGGGTGAGCAGTTCTTC. This rearrangement joins TRBV3-1 (or the pseudogene TRBV3-2) to TRBJ2-1; 13 nucleotides agree with TRBD2. The CDR3 is 16 amino acids. With V trimmed by 3 bases and J by 9 bases, 8 bases remained unmatched. Germline V gene lookup returns CDR1 LGHDT and CDR2 YNNKEL (reference sequence).

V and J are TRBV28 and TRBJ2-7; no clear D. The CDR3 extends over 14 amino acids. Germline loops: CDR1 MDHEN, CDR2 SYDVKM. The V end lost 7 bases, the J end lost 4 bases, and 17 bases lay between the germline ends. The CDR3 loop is CASTPSPRPYEQYF. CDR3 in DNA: TGTGCCAGCACTCCTTCCCCTAGACCGTACGAGCAGTACTTC.

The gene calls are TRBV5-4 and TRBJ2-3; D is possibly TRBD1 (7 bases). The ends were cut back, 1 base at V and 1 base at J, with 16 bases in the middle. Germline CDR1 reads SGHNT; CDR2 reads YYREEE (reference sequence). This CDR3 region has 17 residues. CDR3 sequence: CASSLFRGASGTDTQYF. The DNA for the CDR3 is TGTGCCAGCAGCTTGTTCAGGGGGGCTAGCGGCACAGATACGCAGTATTTT.

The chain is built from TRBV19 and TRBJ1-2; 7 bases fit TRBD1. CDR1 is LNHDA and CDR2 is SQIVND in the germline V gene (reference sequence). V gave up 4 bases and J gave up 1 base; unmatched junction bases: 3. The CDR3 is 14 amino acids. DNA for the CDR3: TGTGCCAGTAGTAGGGACAGCGTTAACTATGGCTACACCTTC. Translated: CASSRDSVNYGYTF.

CDR3 nucleotides: TGTGCCAGCAGCCCCCGAGGTGCTGAGGGCGAGCAGTACTTC. Encoded protein: CASSPRGAEGEQYF. The chain combines TRBV13 with TRBJ2-7, with D possibly being TRBD2 (5 bases). Germline assignment: CDR1 PRHDT and CDR2 FYEKMQ (reference sequence). This CDR3 is built from 14 residues. V was shortened by 5 bases and J by 6 bases, with 17 bases between the two germline ends.

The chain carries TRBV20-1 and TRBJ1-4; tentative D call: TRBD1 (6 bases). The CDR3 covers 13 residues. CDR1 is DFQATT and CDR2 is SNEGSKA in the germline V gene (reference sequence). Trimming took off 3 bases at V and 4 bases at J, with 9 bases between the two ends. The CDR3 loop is CSASQGSNEKLFF. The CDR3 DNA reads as TGCAGTGCTAGTCAGGGGAGTAATGAAAAACTGTTTTTT.

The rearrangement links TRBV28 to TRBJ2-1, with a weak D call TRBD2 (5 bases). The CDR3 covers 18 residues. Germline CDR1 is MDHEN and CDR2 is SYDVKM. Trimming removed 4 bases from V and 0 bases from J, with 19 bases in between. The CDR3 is CASSSPYISAGSYNEQFF. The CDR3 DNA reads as TGTGCCAGCAGTTCTCCTTACATTAGCGCCGGCTCCTACAATGAGCAGTTCTTC.

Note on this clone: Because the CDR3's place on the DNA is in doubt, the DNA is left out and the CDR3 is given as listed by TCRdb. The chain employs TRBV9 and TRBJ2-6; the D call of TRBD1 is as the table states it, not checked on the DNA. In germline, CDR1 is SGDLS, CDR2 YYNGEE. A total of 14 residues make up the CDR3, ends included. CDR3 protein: CASSVGGGTGKKTF.

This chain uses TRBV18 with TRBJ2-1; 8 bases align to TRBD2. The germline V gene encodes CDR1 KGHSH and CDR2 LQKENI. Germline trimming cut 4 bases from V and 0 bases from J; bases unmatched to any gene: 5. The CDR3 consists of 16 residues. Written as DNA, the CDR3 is TGTGCCAGCTCACTGCGGACTAGCAGCTCCTACAATGAGCAGTTCTTC. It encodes CASSLRTSSSYNEQFF.

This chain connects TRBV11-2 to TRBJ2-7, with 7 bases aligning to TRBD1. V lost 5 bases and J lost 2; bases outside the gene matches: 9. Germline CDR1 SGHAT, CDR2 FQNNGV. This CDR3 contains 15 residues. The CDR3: CASSLGSGQPYEQYF. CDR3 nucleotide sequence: TGTGCCAGCAGCCTCGGCTCGGGACAGCCCTACGAGCAGTACTTC.

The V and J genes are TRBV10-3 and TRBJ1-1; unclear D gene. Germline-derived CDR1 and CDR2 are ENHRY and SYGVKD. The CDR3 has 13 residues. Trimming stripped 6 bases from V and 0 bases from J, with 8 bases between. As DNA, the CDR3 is TGTGCCATCAGCAGAAATATGAACACTGAAGCTTTCTTT. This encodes CAISRNMNTEAFF.

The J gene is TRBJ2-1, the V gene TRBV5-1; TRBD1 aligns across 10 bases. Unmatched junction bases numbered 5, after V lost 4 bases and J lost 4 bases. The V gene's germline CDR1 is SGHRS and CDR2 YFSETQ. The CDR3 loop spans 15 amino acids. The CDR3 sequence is CASSPGTGVYNEQFF. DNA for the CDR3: TGCGCCAGCAGCCCAGGGACAGGGGTTTACAATGAGCAGTTCTTC.